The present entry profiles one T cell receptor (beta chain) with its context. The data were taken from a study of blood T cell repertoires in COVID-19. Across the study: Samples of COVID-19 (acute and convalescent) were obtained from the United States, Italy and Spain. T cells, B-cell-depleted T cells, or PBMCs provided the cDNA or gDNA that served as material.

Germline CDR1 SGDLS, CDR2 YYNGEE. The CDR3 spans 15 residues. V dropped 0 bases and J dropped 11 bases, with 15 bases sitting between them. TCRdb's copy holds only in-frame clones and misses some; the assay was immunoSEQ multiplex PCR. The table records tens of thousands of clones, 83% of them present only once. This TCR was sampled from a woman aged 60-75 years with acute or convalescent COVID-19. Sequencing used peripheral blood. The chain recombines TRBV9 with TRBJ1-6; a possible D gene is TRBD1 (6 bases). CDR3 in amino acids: CASSVGKGDSPPLHF. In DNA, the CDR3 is TGTGCCAGCAGCGTAGGCAAGGGGGATTCTCCACCCCTCCACTTT. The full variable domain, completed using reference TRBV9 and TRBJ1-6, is DSGVTQTPKHLITATGQRVTLRCSPRSGDLSVYWYQQSLDQGLQFLIQYYNGEERAKGNILERFSAQQFPDLHSELNLSSLELGDSALYFCASSVGKGDSPPLHFGNGTRLTVT.